These 8 T cell receptor beta chains share one sample of origin, sequenced in a study of shared clonotypes between healthy human individuals. Profiled with immunoSEQ multiplex PCR; TCRdb holds only in-frame clones, not every one. The top ten clones hold roughly 0.57% of a sample with over a million clones, 75% to 85% of them seen once. The sequencing sample was made of memory CD4+ T cells from PBMCs. Stated subset: CD45RA-negative fraction. The receptors originated from a man in his late teens or twenties in good health. Some clones in this sample may be carry-over from other donors' samples.

In this sample, this clone turned up many times. The chain employs TRBV7-9 and TRBJ1-2; D uncertain. The germline V gene encodes CDR1 SEHNR and CDR2 FQNEAQ (reference sequence). The CDR3 is made up of 11 amino acids. CDR3 sequence (DNA): TGTGCGACGGGAGGAAACTATGGCTACACCTTC. Translating gives CATGGNYGYTF. Complete variable domain (other parts from reference TRBV7-9 and TRBJ1-2): DTGVSQNPRHKITKRGQNVTFRCDPISEHNRLYWYRQTLGQGPEFLTYFQNEAQLEKSRLLSDRFSAERPKGSFSTLEIQRTEQGDSAMYLCATGGNYGYTFGSGTRLTVV.

The chain combines TRBV9 with TRBJ1-2; unclear D gene. The CDR3 has 17 residues. Germline V gene lookup returns CDR1 SGDLS and CDR2 YYNGEE. The V gene lost 3 bases and the J gene lost 3 bases, with 21 bases spanning the gap. The CDR3 DNA follows: TGTGCCAGCAGCGGGCGCCGGGAGAAGGGATGGGACTATGGCTACACCTTC. Translating gives CASSGRREKGWDYGYTF.

For this clone: Distinct nucleotide sequences in the sample also encode this CDR3. The gene calls are TRBV18 and TRBJ2-3, with 8 bases fitting TRBD2. Germline V gene lookup returns CDR1 KGHSH and CDR2 LQKENI. There are 13 residues in the CDR3. J lost 5 bases, V lost 2 bases, and 0 bases had no gene match. The CDR3 DNA is TGTGCCAGCTCACCAGCGGGAGGAGATACGCAGTATTTT. Translating it yields CASSPAGGDTQYF. Complete variable domain (other parts from reference TRBV18 and TRBJ2-3): NAGVMQNPRHLVRRRGQEARLRCSPMKGHSHVYWYRQLPEEGLKFMVYLQKENIIDESGMPKERFSAEFPKEGPSILRIQQVVRGDSAAYFCASSPAGGDTQYFGPGTRLTVL.

Of note for this clone: The sample carries other DNA sequences with the same CDR3. The rearrangement links TRBV18 to TRBJ2-5, with a possible D match to TRBD1 (5 bases). The V end lost 3 bases, the J end lost 3 bases, and 8 bases lay between the germline ends. CDR1 and CDR2 from the germline V gene are KGHSH and LQKENI. This CDR3 has 13 residues. CDR3 region: CASSPGQEETQYF. Here the CDR3 DNA reads TGTGCCAGCTCACCGGGGCAGGAAGAGACCCAGTACTTC.

The gene calls are TRBV5-1 and TRBJ1-1; 8 bases match TRBD1. The CDR3 is 13 amino acids. Germline V gene data show CDR1 as SGHRS and CDR2 as YFSETQ. The trim removed 3 bases at V and 7 bases at J, leaving 5 bases unmatched. The CDR3 loop is CASSSGTGNEAFF. CDR3 sequence (DNA): TGCGCCAGCAGCTCCGGGACAGGTAATGAAGCTTTCTTT.

The rearrangement uses TRBV28 and TRBJ2-7; 9 bases line up with TRBD2. Germline V gene data show CDR1 as MDHEN and CDR2 as SYDVKM. After removal of 5 bases from V and 3 bases from J, the junction contained 8 bases not matched to a gene. CDR3 length: 15 residues. This chain's CDR3 is CASSGIAGGSYEQYF. The CDR3 bases are TGTGCCAGCAGTGGGATTGCGGGAGGGAGCTACGAGCAGTACTTC.

Here the CDR3 reads CAWSGAGTSGRIGEQFF. The CDR3 coding sequence is TGTGCCTGGAGCGGAGCCGGGACTAGCGGAAGGATAGGTGAGCAGTTCTTC. The chain combines TRBV30 with TRBJ2-1, with TRBD2 matching 11 bases. Trimming cost V 3 bases and J 9 bases; bases outside gene matches: 16. CDR3 size: 17 residues. Germline-derived CDR1 and CDR2 are GTSNPN and SVGIG (reference sequence).

The genes are TRBV28 and TRBJ1-2; TRBD1 agrees at 7 bases. Per germline, CDR1 MDHEN and CDR2 SYDVKM. With V trimmed by 4 bases and J by 4 bases, 3 bases remained unmatched. This CDR3 contains 13 residues. The CDR3 region has the DNA TGTGCCAGCAGTTCGGGACAGCCCTATGGCTACACCTTC. As protein: CASSSGQPYGYTF.